Below are 14 T cell receptor beta chains sequenced from a single sample in a study of blood T cell repertoires in COVID-19. Measured with immunoSEQ multiplex PCR; TCRdb has only the in-frame clones, and not every one. The sample has approximately 270,000 clones, approximately 90% seen once. The sequenced material came from peripheral blood. Receptor source: a man aged 25-45 years with acute or convalescent COVID-19.

The J gene is TRBJ2-7, the V gene TRBV19; a weak D match, TRBD1 (6 bases). The germline V and J ends were trimmed by 1 base and 3 bases, with 10 bases remaining between them. From germline, CDR1 is LNHDA and CDR2 SQIVND (reference sequence). The CDR3 length is 14 residues. The CDR3 region is CASSIGGRNYEQYF. The DNA of the CDR3 is TGTGCCAGTAGTATAGGGGGGCGGAACTACGAGCAGTACTTC.

This clone was counted between two and nine times. V usage is TRBV6-6 and J usage is TRBJ1-6, with D uncertain. V gave up 7 bases and J gave up 10 bases, with 14 bases separating them. Germline assignment: CDR1 MNHNY and CDR2 SVGAGI (reference sequence). This CDR3 comprises 13 residues. Here the CDR3 DNA reads TGTGCCAGCACGAGCGGGATGGGATCACCCCTCCACTTT. It encodes CASTSGMGSPLHF.

The chain joins TRBV28 to TRBJ2-2; 8 bases match TRBD1. The CDR3 runs 18 residues. Per the germline V gene, CDR1 is MDHEN and CDR2 is SYDVKM. With 5 bases clipped from V and 1 base from J, the junction kept 12 bases outside the gene matches. This CDR3 reads CASSHPRDRKGNTGELFF. CDR3 sequence (DNA): TGTGCCAGCAGTCACCCCCGGGACAGGAAGGGGAACACCGGGGAGCTGTTTTTT.

This clone was detected a few times. The rearrangement links TRBV19 to TRBJ2-7, with 8 bases fitting TRBD1. Trimming cost V 5 bases and J 7 bases; bases outside gene matches: 7. The CDR3 runs 13 residues. Germline V gene sequence: CDR1 LNHDA, CDR2 SQIVND (reference sequence). Written as DNA, the CDR3 is TGTGCCAGTAGTCTGCAGAACAGGGGGGAGCAGTACTTC. Residues: CASSLQNRGEQYF.

V is TRBV5-8 and J is TRBJ1-5; tentatively, D is TRBD1 (6 bases). The CDR3 is 17 residues long. The V end was cut by 4 bases, the J end by 3 bases, with 20 bases between. The V gene's germline CDR1 is SGHTS and CDR2 YDEGEE. CDR3 bases: TGTGCCAGCAGCCGCGGACAGTTTACAAGTATCAATCAGCCCCAGCATTTT. Its translation is CASSRGQFTSINQPQHF.

This clone was counted a single time. V usage is TRBV15 and J usage is TRBJ1-1; no clear D. This CDR3 contains 16 residues. In germline, CDR1 is LNHNV, CDR2 YYDKDF (reference sequence). V gave up 1 base and J gave up 1 base, with 13 bases separating them. In DNA form, the CDR3 reads TGTGCCACCAGCAGAGGTCCGGGTGGGTCGAACACTGAAGCTTTCTTT. Protein sequence: CATSRGPGGSNTEAFF.

Comments on this clone: Other DNA sequences in the sample encode the same CDR3. This sequence joins TRBV18 and TRBJ2-7; D not certain. Germline assignment: CDR1 KGHSH and CDR2 LQKENI. V shed 2 bases and J shed 0 bases, with 5 bases lying between them. The CDR3 has 13 residues. CDR3 region: CASSPSSSYEQYF. CDR3 coding DNA: TGTGCCAGCTCACCATCCAGCTCCTACGAGCAGTACTTC.

The V call is TRBV15, the J call TRBJ2-4; 7 bases map to TRBD2. CDR1 and CDR2 from the germline V gene are LNHNV and YYDKDF (reference sequence). The CDR3 loop spans 16 amino acids. V shed 3 bases and J 0 bases; nucleotides not matched to a gene: 5. The CDR3 is CATSSGGGLAKNIQYF. For the CDR3, the DNA is TGTGCCACCAGCAGTGGCGGGGGACTAGCCAAAAACATTCAGTACTTC.

This chain uses TRBV7-9 with TRBJ2-7; 9 nucleotides match TRBD2. Germline values: CDR1 SEHNR, CDR2 FQNEAQ (reference sequence). V lost 2 bases and J lost 3; bases outside the gene matches: 5. The CDR3 is 15 residues long. CDR3 bases: TGTGCCAGCAGCTTAACAGCGGGAGGCCTCTACGAGCAGTACTTC. This codes for CASSLTAGGLYEQYF.

The V gene is TRBV7-3, the J gene TRBJ2-3; 11 nucleotides agree with TRBD2. The V gene end was trimmed by 5 bases and the J gene end by 1 base; junction bases not matched to a gene: 8. Per the germline V gene, CDR1 is SGHTA and CDR2 is FQGTGA. The CDR3 sequence is 17 residues long. The CDR3 region is CASSPSGGMLGTDTQYF. The CDR3 region has the DNA TGTGCCAGCAGCCCTAGCGGGGGGATGCTTGGCACAGATACGCAGTATTTT. Filled out from reference TRBV7-3 and TRBJ2-3, the complete variable domain reads GAGVSQTPSNKVTEKGKYVELRCDPISGHTALYWYRQSLGQGPEFLIYFQGTGAADDSGLPNDRFFAVRPEGSVSTLKIQRTERGDSAVYLCASSPSGGMLGTDTQYFGPGTRLTVL.

This clone is a singleton in its sample. This same CDR3 is encoded by further DNA sequences in the sample. The chain is built from TRBV18 and TRBJ2-5, with D uncertain. V lost 1 base to trimming and J lost 5 bases, with 5 bases between them. The germline CDR1 and CDR2 sequences are KGHSH and LQKENI. The CDR3 has 12 residues. CDR3 in amino acids: CASSPLSETQYF. In nucleotides, the CDR3 is TGTGCCAGCTCACCACTATCGGAGACCCAGTACTTC.

The V gene is TRBV28, the J gene TRBJ1-2; D gene ambiguous. There are 13 residues in the CDR3. Trimming took 2 bases from V and 0 from J, leaving 4 bases between them. Germline CDR1 is MDHEN and CDR2 is SYDVKM. CDR3 sequence: CASSLTANYGYTF. CDR3 nucleotides: TGTGCCAGCAGTTTAACAGCTAACTATGGCTACACCTTC.

The V gene is TRBV12-3 or TRBV12-4, the J gene TRBJ1-1; tentative D call: TRBD1 (6 bases). Trimming took 6 bases from V and 3 from J, leaving 11 bases between them. The CDR3 totals 13 residues. The CDR3 region is CASRGGQHTEAFF. The CDR3 coding sequence is TGTGCCAGCAGGGGCGGACAGCACACTGAAGCTTTCTTT.

V gene TRBV3-1 (or the pseudogene TRBV3-2) combines with J gene TRBJ1-6; 7 nucleotides match TRBD1. Trimming removed 9 bases from V and 6 bases from J; junction bases left unmatched: 8. CDR3 length equals 14 residues. The germline CDR1 and CDR2 sequences are LGHDT and YNNKEL (reference sequence). The CDR3 DNA follows: TGTGCCAGTACCAGGGGGTCGGGTAATTCACCCCTCCACTTT. As protein: CASTRGSGNSPLHF.